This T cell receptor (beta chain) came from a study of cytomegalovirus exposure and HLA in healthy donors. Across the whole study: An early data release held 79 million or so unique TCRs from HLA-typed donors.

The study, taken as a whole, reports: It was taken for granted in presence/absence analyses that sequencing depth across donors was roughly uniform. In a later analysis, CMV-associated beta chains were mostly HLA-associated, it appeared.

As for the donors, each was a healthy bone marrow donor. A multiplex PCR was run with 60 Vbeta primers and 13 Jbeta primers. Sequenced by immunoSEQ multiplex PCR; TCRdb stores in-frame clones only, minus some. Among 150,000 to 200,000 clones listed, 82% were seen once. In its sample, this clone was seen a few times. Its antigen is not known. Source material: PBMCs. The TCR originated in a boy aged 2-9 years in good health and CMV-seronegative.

As DNA, the CDR3 is TGTGCCAGCAGCACGACAGGGGATTTTAACACTGAAGCTTTCTTT. This gives the protein CASSTTGDFNTEAFF. The J gene is TRBJ1-1, the V gene TRBV5-4; 8 bases are a match to TRBD1. Unmatched junction bases numbered 7, after V lost 4 bases and J lost 2 bases. From germline, CDR1 is SGHNT and CDR2 YYREEE (reference sequence). CDR3 length: 15 amino acids.